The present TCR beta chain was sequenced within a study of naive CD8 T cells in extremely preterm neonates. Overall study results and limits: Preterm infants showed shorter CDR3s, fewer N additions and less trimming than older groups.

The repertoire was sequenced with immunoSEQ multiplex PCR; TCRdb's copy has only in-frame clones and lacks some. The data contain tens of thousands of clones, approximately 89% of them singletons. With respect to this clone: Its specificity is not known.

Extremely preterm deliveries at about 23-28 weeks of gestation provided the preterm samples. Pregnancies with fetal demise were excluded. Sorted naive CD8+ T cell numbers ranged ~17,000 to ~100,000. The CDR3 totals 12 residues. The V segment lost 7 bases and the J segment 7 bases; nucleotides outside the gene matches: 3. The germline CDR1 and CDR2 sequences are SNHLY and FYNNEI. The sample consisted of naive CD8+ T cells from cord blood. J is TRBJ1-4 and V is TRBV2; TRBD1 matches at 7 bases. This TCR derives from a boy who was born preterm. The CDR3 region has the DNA TGTGCCAGCATAGACAGGGTTGAAAAACTGTTTTTT. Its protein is CASIDRVEKLFF.